The source of this T cell receptor (beta chain) is a study of blood T cells in healthy people across ages. Individuals who donated were healthy Caucasians from Russia aged roughly 6 to 95. Peripheral blood was drawn, approximately 9.7 milliliters per donor. The CDR3 contains 13 residues. Unmatched junction bases numbered 4, after V lost 6 bases and J lost 6 bases. CDR1 is SQVTM, CDR2 ANQGSEA, per germline. Together with a sample-barcoded 5' primer, a J-beta primer mix was included in a second PCR lasting about 6 to 11 cycles. MiXCR was run by TCRdb on the 5' RACE reads, yielding one entry per CDR3 protein. The repertoire consists of approximately 1.5 million distinct CDR3 sequences, with about 45% occurring once and the leading ten covering about 4%.

This receptor was taken from a woman in her late teens or twenties in good health. The genes are TRBV29-1 and TRBJ2-7, with TRBD2 matching over 14 bases. Material: blood. CDR3 amino acids: CSVAGLAGVEQYF. In DNA, the CDR3 is TGCAGCGTCGCGGGACTAGCGGGGGTCGAGCAGTACTTC.